Given below is one TCR beta chain in context. No antigen is known for it. Nothing much larger sits one base from this clone, and base qualities are not available. V sheds 2 bases and J sheds 7 bases, leaving 9 bases between their ends. Including the terminal cysteine and phenylalanine, the CDR3 comprises 12 residues. Here the CDR3 DNA is all that survives: 36 bases in frame from base 1. Each collaborating institution followed its own protocols to collect whole blood in K2EDTA tubes. For TCRbeta analysis, collaborator samples were shipped as frozen whole blood, as isolated PBMCs, or as DNA extracted from either sample type. The data were taken from a study of blood T cell repertoires in COVID-19 (TCRdb year 2020). A note on the overall study: The collaborator samples originated in the United States, Italy and Spain and spanned the acute and convalescent phases of COVID-19. The prospective study material was composed of cDNA or gDNA derived from T cells, B-cell-depleted T cells, or PBMCs. Subjects who had been exposed to COVID-19, were actively infected with it, or had recovered from it provided the deeply sampled blood TCRbeta repertoires that made up the dataset. The repertoires were released in a freely available public database intended as a resource for research on the immune response to SARS-CoV-2. The samples were drawn from two sources: the first 160 participants of the ongoing ImmuneRACE study, and 1,000 to 1,500 subjects contributed by 6 global collaborators. Sample metadata almost always included a de-identified subject ID, COVID-19 status, age in years and sex. HLA class I and class II types, where available, came from metadata supplied by the sample provider rather than from assay-based typing. The study at large found these results: How much clinical and demographic metadata was included differed by source and by participant, and the metadata was provided uncurated.

TCRbeta CDR3 regions were amplified from genomic DNA using the immunoSEQ Assay, a bias-controlled multiplex PCR. Processing in the source paper ran as follows. The number of nucleated cells in each sample was estimated from the amplification of reference gene primers within the assay. To quantify the absolute abundance of each unique TCRbeta CDR3 rearrangement, sequence reads were collapsed and filtered. For each sample, productive Simpson clonality was calculated as the square root of Simpson's diversity index across productive rearrangements. TCRdb retrieved this table from immuneACCESS and kept in-frame rearrangements only. Not all clones are present; in checked studies, unresolved V genes account for under half, and no reason is known for the remainder. The DNA was the basis for D and trimming; V, J and clone size are from that table. A total of tens of thousands of clones appear in this sample, more than 65% of them only once. The leading ten clones occupy around 20% of the sample.

The chain joins TRBV12-3 or TRBV12-4 to TRBJ2-7; a confident D gene designation cannot be given. The receptor's source is a woman between 50 and 59 years old with acute or convalescent COVID-19. The sequenced material came from peripheral blood. The DNA sequence is TGTGCCAGCAGTTTATCCAACCTAGAGCAGTACTTC. It encodes CASSLSNLEQYF.